The rows below give T cell receptor beta chains drawn from one sample of a study of T-cell memory formation after mild COVID-19. Each CDR3 protein gets one entry after TCRdb re-called the 5' RACE reads with MiXCR. The sample gives fewer than 700,000 distinct CDR3 sequences, 15% to 20% of which show up once; 12% is in the top ten. The sample consisted of PBMCs or a T cell subset sorted from them (not recorded which). The source of these receptors is an adult woman who had mild COVID-19 (a few samples of this study predate the infection). Cell type and time point are not known. Both conserved end residues are part of each CDR3. The D gene is left open where the match is weak. Size is omitted from some rows. Given values are once, few, many or a class for expanded clones.

>TRBV7-2|TRBJ2-4|-|-
TGTGCCAGCAGCTTCGAAGGCAGGCTAGCGCCAGCCAAAAACATTCAGTACTTC
CASSFEGRLAPAKNIQYF
>TRBV15|TRBJ2-2|-|-
TGTGCCACCAGCAGAGCCGGGCGACTCGGGGAGCTGTTTTTT
CATSRAGRLGELFF
>TRBV6-6|TRBJ2-3|-|-
TGTGCCAGCAGTTACTCGATGGGGGAAGCAGATACGCAGTATTTT
CASSYSMGEADTQYF
>TRBV24-1|TRBJ2-5|TRBD1|few
TGTGCCACCAGTGGCGACCCCGGGACAGTCCAAGAGACCCAGTACTTC
CATSGDPGTVQETQYF
>TRBV6-2/TRBV6-3|TRBJ2-1|TRBD2|-
TGTGCCAGCAGTAAAACTAGCGGGGGGCCCCTACGAGATGAGCAGTTCTTC
CASSKTSGGPLRDEQFF
>TRBV20-1|TRBJ2-7|-|-
TGCAGTGCTAGTCACCAGTTCTCCTACGAGCAGTACTTC
CSASHQFSYEQYF
>TRBV5-1|TRBJ2-1|TRBD2|-
TGCGCCAGCAGCACGAGGACTAGCAATAATGAGCAGTTCTTC
CASSTRTSNNEQFF
>TRBV6-6|TRBJ1-1|-|-
TGTGCCAGCAGCCCGGGAGACAGGAACACTGAAGCTTTCTTT
CASSPGDRNTEAFF
>TRBV27|TRBJ1-1|TRBD1|few
TGTGCCACCAAGAGACAGGGGCGAATGAACACTGAAGCTTTCTTT
CATKRQGRMNTEAFF
>TRBV29-1|TRBJ1-1|-|-
TGCAGCGTTGTCGGCATAGGGACTGAAGCTTTCTTT
CSVVGIGTEAFF
>TRBV7-6|TRBJ2-1|TRBD1|-
TGTGCCAGCAGCACACTACAGGGGAATGAGCAGTTCTTC
CASSTLQGNEQFF
>TRBV5-6|TRBJ2-5|TRBD2|few
TGTGCCAGCAGCTTGGCCTCGTCTAGCGGGGGAGGGTACCAAGAGACCCAGTACTTC
CASSLASSSGGGYQETQYF
>TRBV7-9|TRBJ2-3|-|-
TGTGCCAGCAGCTTAGGGGTTGTGGCGGACGTAAGCACAGATACGCAGTATTTT
CASSLGVVADVSTDTQYF
>TRBV10-3|TRBJ1-1|TRBD1|-
TGTGCCATACAGGGGGGAGGTACTGAAGCTTTCTTT
CAIQGGGTEAFF
>TRBV25-1|TRBJ1-2|TRBD1|few
TGTGCCAGCAGTGATTGGGACAGGGTGGACTATGGCTACACCTTC
CASSDWDRVDYGYTF
>TRBV28|TRBJ2-7|-|few
TGTGCCAGCACCGGACCCTACGAGCAGTACTTC
CASTGPYEQYF
>TRBV5-1|TRBJ1-1|TRBD1|once
TGCGCCAGCAGCTTGGGGGACAGGACTGAAGCTTTCTTT
CASSLGDRTEAFF
>TRBV7-9|TRBJ1-5|-|few
TGTGCCAGCAGCTTAAGTGACGGGGGCAATCAGCCCCAGCATTTT
CASSLSDGGNQPQHF
>TRBV18|TRBJ2-7|TRBD2|-
TGTGCCAGCTCACCGGGGGACTACTCCTACGAGCAGTACTTC
CASSPGDYSYEQYF
>TRBV5-4|TRBJ1-1|-|few
TGTGCCAGCACGCCTGCCTGGGGGGAGGTGAACACTGAAGCTTTCTTT
CASTPAWGEVNTEAFF
>TRBV20-1|TRBJ2-5|-|few
TGCAGTGCGGACACCCAAGAGACCCAGTACTTC
CSADTQETQYF
>TRBV20-1|TRBJ1-2|-|few
TGCAGTGCTAGCCGTTCCATCGACTACACCTTC
CSASRSIDYTF
>TRBV20-1|TRBJ2-7|-|-
TGCAGTGCTAGACTCCGGGACGCCGCCTACGAGCAGTACTTC
CSARLRDAAYEQYF
>TRBV19|TRBJ2-1|TRBD2|few
TGTGCCAGTCGCGGGAGCGGCTACAATGAGCAGTTCTTC
CASRGSGYNEQFF
>TRBV19|TRBJ1-2|TRBD1|-
TGTGCCACCGACACAGGGGGCGCATCTGGCTACACCTTC
CATDTGGASGYTF
>TRBV30|TRBJ1-2|-|-
TGTGCCTGGAGTGTACTGGGAGGGGGCTATGGCTACACCTTC
CAWSVLGGGYGYTF
>TRBV19|TRBJ2-3|-|few
TGTGCCAGTAGTATACGGACGGCTAGCACAGATACGCAGTATTTT
CASSIRTASTDTQYF
>TRBV5-6|TRBJ2-1|-|many
TGTGCCAGCAGCTCTATTTCCTACAATGAGCAGTTCTTC
CASSSISYNEQFF
>TRBV6-5|TRBJ2-2|TRBD1|-
TGTGCCAGCAGAAGGGGGCTAGCGAACACCGGGGAGCTGTTTTTT
CASRRGLANTGELFF
>TRBV5-1|TRBJ2-3|-|few
TGCGCCAGCAGCTTGGTGGGCTCAGAAAAACGCACAGATACGCAGTATTTT
CASSLVGSEKRTDTQYF
>TRBV6-1|TRBJ1-5|TRBD1|-
TGTGCCAGCAGTCGACAGGGATGGCAGCCCCAGCATTTT
CASSRQGWQPQHF
>TRBV5-5|TRBJ2-5|TRBD1|-
TGTGCCAGCAGCTTGGAGGCAGGGGGCTGGGAGACCCAGTACTTC
CASSLEAGGWETQYF
>TRBV7-8|TRBJ2-2|TRBD2|-
TGTGCCAGCAGCTTTACTAGCGGGGGCCCTAACACCGGGGAGCTGTTTTTT
CASSFTSGGPNTGELFF
>TRBV28|TRBJ2-7|TRBD1|-
TGTGCCAGCAATGCCCGGGACAGGGTCTCCTACGAGCAGTACTTC
CASNARDRVSYEQYF
>TRBV3-1|TRBJ2-1|TRBD2|few
TGTGCCAGCTCGGCCCTAGCGGGCCGGAGCTCCTACAATGAGCAGTTCTTC
CASSALAGRSSYNEQFF
>TRBV30|TRBJ2-1|TRBD1|-
TGTGCCTGGAGGCCAACGGACAGGGGGTATCAGGATGAGCAGTTCTTC
CAWRPTDRGYQDEQFF
>TRBV7-9|TRBJ2-6|TRBD1|-
TGTGCCAGCAGCTTAACCACAGGGGACCCTCCCTCTGGGGCCAACGTCCTGACTTTC
CASSLTTGDPPSGANVLTF
>TRBV7-9|TRBJ1-1|-|-
TGTGCCAGCAGCTTAGGCAGCATCGTAGCTTTCTTT
CASSLGSIVAFF
>TRBV6-4|TRBJ2-3|-|-
TGTGCCAGCAGTGAGCAGGGTTTGTCAGATACGCAGTATTTT
CASSEQGLSDTQYF
>TRBV20-1|TRBJ2-2|-|few
TGCAGTGCCCTACCCCCGGCGGGGAACACCGGGGAGCTGTTTTTT
CSALPPAGNTGELFF
>TRBV3-1|TRBJ1-2|TRBD1|-
TGTGCCAGCAGCCAATCCGGGACAGACTATGGCTACACCTTC
CASSQSGTDYGYTF
>TRBV6-2/TRBV6-3|TRBJ2-7|-|-
TGTGCCAGCACCCTACGGGGCCTGACAGGCGAGCAGTACTTC
CASTLRGLTGEQYF
>TRBV2|TRBJ2-3|-|-
TGTGCCAGCACCCGAAGAGCCCTCACAGATACGCAGTATTTT
CASTRRALTDTQYF